Presented here are 11 T cell receptor beta chains from one specimen sequenced in a study of blood T cell repertoires in COVID-19. Generated by immunoSEQ multiplex PCR, the TCRdb table keeps only in-frame clones and is missing some. This sample has some 50,000 clones, with about 87% found just once. Sequencing was done on a sample of peripheral blood. The receptor source for this set is a human donor in a cohort sampled during active COVID-19.

This chain connects TRBV11-2 to TRBJ2-7; tentatively, D is TRBD2 (6 bases). Trimming took 3 bases from V and 5 from J, leaving 8 bases between them. The germline V gene encodes CDR1 SGHAT and CDR2 FQNNGV. This CDR3 spans 12 amino acids. CDR3 sequence: CASSLWGDEQYF. DNA of the CDR3: TGTGCCAGCAGCTTGTGGGGGGACGAGCAGTACTTC.

This chain links TRBV28 with TRBJ1-2, with D possibly TRBD1 on 6 matching bases. Germline V lookup: CDR1 MDHEN, CDR2 SYDVKM. The CDR3 loop spans 15 amino acids. V shed 3 bases and J shed 2 bases, with 13 bases lying between them. CDR3 loop: CASSFPTGANYGYTF. The CDR3 DNA reads TGTGCCAGCAGTTTTCCGACAGGCGCCAACTATGGCTACACCTTC.

The chain combines TRBV5-4 with TRBJ2-2; 10 nucleotides match TRBD1. This CDR3 is built from 17 residues. The trim removed 5 bases at V and 5 bases at J, leaving 12 bases unmatched. Germline assignment: CDR1 SGHNT and CDR2 YYREEE (reference sequence). For the CDR3, the DNA is TGTGCCAGCAGGACCCTAGGACGGGACAGGGGTACCGGGGAGCTGTTTTTT. Its translation: CASRTLGRDRGTGELFF.

The V gene is TRBV7-3, the J gene TRBJ2-7, with TRBD2 matching 13 bases. The CDR3 has 16 residues. CDR1 and CDR2 from the germline V gene are SGHTA and FQGTGA. V was clipped by 5 bases and J by 5 bases; unmatched bases: 9. DNA for the CDR3: TGTGCCAGCAGCCCCACACTAGCGGGAGGGCCCGACGAGCAGTACTTC. Residues: CASSPTLAGGPDEQYF.

The chain employs TRBV6-4 and TRBJ1-1; TRBD1 might be the D (5 bases). In germline, CDR1 is MRHNA, CDR2 SNTAGT. The length of the CDR3 is 13 residues. Trimming removed 6 bases at V and 5 bases at J, with 13 bases between. The CDR3 bases are TGTGCCAGCAGCCCCGAGCGGGGGACTGAAGCTTTCTTT. Protein sequence: CASSPERGTEAFF.

The chain couples TRBV2 to TRBJ2-1; TRBD2 matches 8 bases. CDR3 size: 16 residues. The V gene end was trimmed by 1 base and the J gene end by 7 bases; junction bases not matched to a gene: 9. Germline V gene lookup returns CDR1 SNHLY and CDR2 FYNNEI. CDR3 sequence: CASSEVWREVGNEQFF. The CDR3, as DNA: TGTGCCAGCAGTGAAGTTTGGCGGGAGGTCGGGAATGAGCAGTTCTTC.

The chain employs TRBV11-2 and TRBJ1-1, with a tentative D call TRBD1 (5 bases). V was cut by 8 bases and J by 0 bases, with 13 bases left in between. The CDR3 totals 14 residues. Germline CDR1 and CDR2: SGHAT and FQNNGV. The DNA of the CDR3 is TGTGCCAGCGAAAGGGGTGCCATGAACACTGAAGCTTTCTTT. It yields the protein CASERGAMNTEAFF. Filled out from reference TRBV11-2 and TRBJ1-1, the complete variable domain reads EAGVAQSPRYKIIEKRQSVAFWCNPISGHATLYWYQQILGQGPKLLIQFQNNGVVDDSQLPKDRFSAERLKGVDSTLKIQPAKLEDSAVYLCASERGAMNTEAFFGQGTRLTVV.

The chain is built from TRBV27 and TRBJ2-6; weak D call: TRBD1 (5 bases). This CDR3 spans 17 amino acids. V lost 0 bases and J 0 bases, leaving 9 bases between the germline ends. Germline-derived CDR1 and CDR2 are MNHEY and SMNVEV (reference sequence). CDR3 residues: CASSLSRQLSGANVLTF. The CDR3, as DNA: TGTGCCAGCAGTTTATCGCGACAGCTCTCTGGGGCCAACGTCCTGACTTTC.

The chain is built from TRBV7-8 and TRBJ2-3; the match to TRBD1 covers 11 bases. V was clipped by 2 bases and J by 4 bases; unmatched bases: 8. Per the germline V gene, CDR1 is SGHVS and CDR2 is FQNEAQ. There are 17 residues in the CDR3. The CDR3 reads CASSLRTGGRVADTQYF. The CDR3, as DNA: TGTGCCAGCAGCTTAAGGACAGGGGGCAGGGTTGCAGATACGCAGTATTTT. The full variable domain, in which reference TRBV7-8 and TRBJ2-3 provide the parts outside the CDR3, is GAGVSQSPRYKVAKRGQDVALRCDPISGHVSLFWYQQALGQGPEFLTYFQNEAQLDKSGLPSDRFFAERPEGSVSTLKIQRTQQEDSAVYLCASSLRTGGRVADTQYFGPGTRLTVL.

This clone was seen just once. This chain uses TRBV7-9 with TRBJ2-2; 14 nucleotides agree with TRBD2. J was trimmed by 8 bases and V by 5 bases; bases with no gene match: 10. This CDR3 is 17 amino acids long. Germline V gene data show CDR1 as SEHNR and CDR2 as FQNEAQ (reference sequence). The CDR3 nucleotides read TGTGCCAGCAGCCTGACTAGCGGGAGGGCCGTCCCTGGGGAGCTGTTTTTT. It translates to CASSLTSGRAVPGELFF. Full variable domain (remainder filled in from reference TRBV7-9 and TRBJ2-2): DTGVSQNPRHKITKRGQNVTFRCDPISEHNRLYWYRQTLGQGPEFLTYFQNEAQLEKSRLLSDRFSAERPKGSFSTLEIQRTEQGDSAMYLCASSLTSGRAVPGELFFGEGSRLTVL.

The rearrangement links TRBV10-3 to TRBJ2-7, with TRBD2 matching 10 bases. The germline gives CDR1 ENHRY, CDR2 SYGVKD. This CDR3 contains 17 residues. Trimming cost V 6 bases and J 4 bases; bases outside gene matches: 15. CDR3 bases: TGTGCCATCAGGGACGACCCAGGACTAGCGGAAAAGTACGAGCAGTACTTC. Residues: CAIRDDPGLAEKYEQYF.